The 13 T cell receptor beta chains in this list originate from one sample, sequenced in a study of blood T cell repertoires in COVID-19. Produced via immunoSEQ multiplex PCR; TCRdb's table is partial and in-frame only. The sample has under 200,000 clones, around 74% seen once. Sequencing was carried out using peripheral blood. The source of these receptors is an older man with acute or convalescent COVID-19.

The gene calls are TRBV7-2 and TRBJ2-5; 8 bases agree with TRBD2. Germline CDR1 reads SGHTA; CDR2 reads FQGNSA. This CDR3 has 16 residues. V dropped 5 bases and J dropped 0; count of bases not matched to a gene: 8. The CDR3: CASSPGLGAYQETQYF. The CDR3 DNA sequence: TGTGCCAGCAGCCCGGGACTAGGGGCGTACCAAGAGACCCAGTACTTC.

The genes are TRBV30 and TRBJ1-2, with TRBD1 identical over 7 bases. Germline CDR1 is GTSNPN and CDR2 is SVGIG (reference sequence). The CDR3 spans 16 residues. V gave up 0 bases and J gave up 0 bases; unmatched junction bases: 7. The CDR3: CAWSVVDRRANYGYTF. The CDR3 DNA reads TGTGCCTGGAGTGTAGTGGACAGGAGAGCTAACTATGGCTACACCTTC. The full variable domain, with the rest looked up from reference TRBV30 and TRBJ1-2, is SQTIHQWPATLVQPVGSPLSLECTVEGTSNPNLYWYRQAAGRGLQLLFYSVGIGQISSEVPQNLSASRPQDRQFILSSKKLLLSDSGFYLCAWSVVDRRANYGYTFGSGTRLTVV.

The chain combines TRBV28 with TRBJ1-2, with 10 bases matching TRBD1. The trim removed 7 bases at V and 4 bases at J, leaving 9 bases unmatched. The germline gives CDR1 MDHEN, CDR2 SYDVKM. The CDR3 is 15 amino acids. In DNA, the CDR3 is TGTGCCAGCATCGGACAGGGGGGAACCAGCTATGGCTACACCTTC. It translates to CASIGQGGTSYGYTF.

The chain carries TRBV6-5 and TRBJ2-1; perhaps TRBD2 as D (6 bases). The CDR3 runs 11 residues. Trimming cost V 5 bases and J 9 bases, with 8 bases left between them. CDR1 and CDR2 from the germline V gene are MNHEY and SVGAGI. Here the CDR3 DNA reads TGTGCCAGCAGTCGGGGGAGTGAGCAGTTCTTC. Its translation is CASSRGSEQFF.

The V gene is TRBV29-1, the J gene TRBJ1-2; 7 nucleotides line up with TRBD1. Germline trimming cut 1 base from V and 4 bases from J; bases unmatched to any gene: 6. Germline assignment: CDR1 SQVTM and CDR2 ANQGSEA. The CDR3 loop spans 14 amino acids. DNA of the CDR3: TGCAGCGTTGAAGGGGATCAGGGGGTCTATGGCTACACCTTC. Protein product: CSVEGDQGVYGYTF. The full variable domain, with the rest looked up from reference TRBV29-1 and TRBJ1-2, is SAVISQKPSRDICQRGTSLTIQCQVDSQVTMMFWYRQQPGQSLTLIATANQGSEATYESGFVIDKFPISRPNLTFSTLTVSNMSPEDSSIYLCSVEGDQGVYGYTFGSGTRLTVV.

This clone was found a few times. The genes are TRBV7-2 and TRBJ1-5; TRBD1 matches at 8 bases. From germline, CDR1 is SGHTA and CDR2 FQGNSA. V dropped 6 bases and J dropped 4; count of bases not matched to a gene: 5. This CDR3 region has 14 residues. CDR3 in amino acids: CASRPGGGNQPQHF. In DNA form, the CDR3 reads TGTGCCAGCAGACCAGGGGGCGGAAATCAGCCCCAGCATTTT.

This chain connects TRBV24-1 to TRBJ1-2; D is possibly TRBD1 (6 bases). Trimming pared 4 bases from V and 7 bases from J, leaving 12 bases between. Per germline, CDR1 KGHDR and CDR2 SFDVKD. The CDR3 spans 13 residues. CDR3 nucleotide sequence: TGTGCCACCAGTGAGACGACAGGCAGTGGCTACACCTTC. It encodes CATSETTGSGYTF.

The chain has TRBV6-5 and TRBJ1-2; TRBD1 aligns across 7 bases. V was clipped by 6 bases and J by 0 bases; unmatched bases: 4. CDR1 and CDR2 from the germline V gene are MNHEY and SVGAGI. The CDR3 runs 14 residues. The chain's CDR3 is CASSGQAANYGYTF. The CDR3 nucleotides are TGTGCCAGCAGCGGACAGGCGGCTAACTATGGCTACACCTTC.

This clone was detected a few times. Here the CDR3 reads CASSQNRGPNEKLFF. The CDR3 nucleotides read TGCGCCAGCAGCCAGAACAGGGGACCTAATGAAAAACTGTTTTTT. This chain links TRBV4-1 with TRBJ1-4, with 7 bases matching TRBD1. Germline V gene lookup returns CDR1 MGHRA and CDR2 YSYEKL. The CDR3 spans 15 residues. Trimming took 3 bases from V and 3 from J; bases not matched to a gene: 4.

In DNA, the CDR3 is TGTGCCAGCAGCTTAGATCAACAGGGGGCCTACGAGCAGTACTTC. Amino acids: CASSLDQQGAYEQYF. The rearrangement uses TRBV11-3 and TRBJ2-7, with TRBD1 matching 8 bases. Trimming removed 0 bases from V and 2 bases from J; junction bases left unmatched: 3. The CDR3 loop spans 15 amino acids. Germline CDR1 reads SGHNT; CDR2 reads YENEEA.

This chain uses TRBV19 with TRBJ2-3; tentative D call: TRBD2 (7 bases). Germline V gene sequence: CDR1 LNHDA, CDR2 SQIVND (reference sequence). Trimming pared 7 bases from V and 2 bases from J, leaving 16 bases between. The CDR3 length is 15 residues. Written as DNA, the CDR3 is TGTGCCAGTAATCTCGCGGGGGACACCACAGATACGCAGTATTTT. This sequence encodes CASNLAGDTTDTQYF.

V usage is TRBV30 and J usage is TRBJ1-5; D is perhaps TRBD1 (5 bases). CDR3 length: 13 amino acids. Looked up from germline, CDR1 is GTSNPN and CDR2 is SVGIG (reference sequence). The V end lost 5 bases, the J end lost 1 base, and 9 bases lay between the germline ends. Here the CDR3 DNA reads TGTGCCTGGTCTCGACAGAGCAATCAGCCCCAGCATTTT. Translation: CAWSRQSNQPQHF.

Note on this clone: An end of the junction differs from the germline gene, which may be a read error. The chain carries TRBV2 and TRBJ1-2; TRBD1 matches at 8 bases. The CDR3 consists of 11 residues. From germline, CDR1 is SNHLY and CDR2 FYNNEI. CDR3 amino acids: CASSEGGQGNF. CDR3 DNA sequence: TGTGCCAGCAGTGAAGGCGGACAGGGTAATTTC.